The 16 T cell receptor beta chains below come from one sample, sequenced in a study of T-cell reconstitution after alpha-beta-depleted transplantation in children. TCRbeta library construction was performed incorporating unique molecular identifiers. Via MiXCR, TCRdb re-called the PCR reads, giving one row per CDR3 protein. The sample has 500,000 to 650,000 distinct CDR3 sequences; over 10% are singletons. The sample was PBMCs, mostly from graft donor cells, taken 360 days after TCRalphabeta/CD19-depleted stem cell transplant. These TCRs come from a male patient younger than 18 who had a stem cell transplant for acute myeloid leukemia, so the T cells may come from the graft donor.

This clonotype showed up many times. V is TRBV12-3 or TRBV12-4 and J is TRBJ1-3, with D uncertain. Trimming took 4 bases from V and 1 from J, leaving 14 bases between them. The CDR3 runs 16 residues. In nucleotides, the CDR3 is TGTGCCAGCAGTTCCTGGAGGGAATTATCTGGAAACACCATATATTTT. This encodes CASSSWRELSGNTIYF.

This clonotype was counted only a few times. The V call is TRBV7-9, the J call TRBJ2-5; perhaps TRBD2 as D (5 bases). The CDR3 is 16 residues long. The germline V gene encodes CDR1 SEHNR and CDR2 FQNEAQ (reference sequence). V dropped 2 bases and J dropped 2 bases, with 15 bases sitting between them. Here the CDR3 reads CASSLFLATSQETQYF. CDR3 sequence (DNA): TGTGCCAGCAGCTTATTTCTAGCTACGTCTCAAGAGACCCAGTACTTC.

The table lists this clonotype with a few counts. The chain links TRBV4-3 to TRBJ2-1; TRBD2 agrees at 13 bases. The CDR3 is 18 amino acids. The V gene's germline CDR1 is LGHNA and CDR2 YSLEER. The junction had 14 bases not matched to a gene; V was cut back by 4 bases and J by 8 bases. CDR3 region: CASSPRTSGSFIWDEQFF. DNA for the CDR3: TGCGCCAGCAGCCCACGGACTAGCGGGAGTTTTATTTGGGATGAGCAGTTCTTC.

This clonotype came up a few times. This chain links TRBV28 with TRBJ2-7; the D is unclear. Trimming pared 6 bases from V and 3 bases from J, leaving 6 bases between. There are 11 residues in the CDR3. Looked up from germline, CDR1 is MDHEN and CDR2 is SYDVKM. The CDR3 DNA reads as TGTGCCAGCAGAGATGGCTACGAGCAGTACTTC. Residues: CASRDGYEQYF.

This clonotype was seen a few times. The chain employs TRBV20-1 and TRBJ2-7, with 8 bases aligning to TRBD2. The CDR3 length is 13 residues. The V segment lost 5 bases and the J segment 5 bases; nucleotides outside the gene matches: 8. Germline loops: CDR1 DFQATT, CDR2 SNEGSKA (reference sequence). The DNA for the CDR3 is TGCAGTGCTCCATGGACTAGCATGAACGAGCAGTACTTC. Translating gives CSAPWTSMNEQYF.

In its sample, this clonotype was seen many times. This chain's CDR3 is CATEPSWDRRRPAFF. Here the CDR3 DNA reads TGTGCCACCGAGCCCAGTTGGGACAGGCGCCGGCCAGCTTTCTTT. The rearrangement links TRBV5-5 to TRBJ1-1; 8 bases match TRBD1. There are 15 residues in the CDR3. V dropped 9 bases and J dropped 10; count of bases not matched to a gene: 20. Germline-derived CDR1 and CDR2 are SGHKS and YYEKEE (reference sequence).

This clonotype has at least ten counts. V gene TRBV6-2 or TRBV6-3 combines with J gene TRBJ2-1; D is undetermined. This CDR3 has 11 amino acids. Trimming stripped 7 bases from V and 9 bases from J, with 10 bases between. Germline values: CDR1 MNHEY, CDR2 SVGEGT. Here the CDR3 DNA reads TGTGCCAGCAATTCAGCAGGTGAGCAGTTCTTC. This translates into CASNSAGEQFF.

In its sample, this clonotype was seen a few times. The chain carries TRBV4-2 and TRBJ2-1, with D maybe TRBD2 (5 bases). CDR3 length equals 18 residues. V lost 1 base to trimming and J lost 9 bases, with 25 bases between them. The germline CDR1 and CDR2 sequences are LGHNA and YNFKEQ. The DNA of the CDR3 is TGTGCCAGCAGCCAAGGGTCGTCGGACTCCCCCAATGATGCTGAGCAGTTCTTC. It is translated as CASSQGSSDSPNDAEQFF.

This clonotype was observed a few times. The chain uses TRBV20-1 and TRBJ2-1, with 9 bases lining up with TRBD2. There are 14 residues in the CDR3. The germline V gene encodes CDR1 DFQATT and CDR2 SNEGSKA (reference sequence). J was trimmed by 9 bases and V by 0 bases; bases with no gene match: 6. The CDR3, as DNA: TGCAGTGCTAGAGACCGACTAGCGGTGCTTGAGCAGTTCTTC. This sequence encodes CSARDRLAVLEQFF.

This clonotype was seen only a few times. The chain uses TRBV7-2 and TRBJ2-7; TRBD1 matches 8 bases. The germline gives CDR1 SGHTA, CDR2 FQGNSA. The CDR3 covers 16 residues. V shed 5 bases and J 2 bases; nucleotides not matched to a gene: 11. CDR3 residues: CASSPRTGFITYEQYF. The CDR3 DNA reads TGTGCCAGCAGCCCCCGGACAGGGTTCATTACCTACGAGCAGTACTTC.

This clonotype has at least ten counts. The chain combines TRBV12-3 or TRBV12-4 with TRBJ2-3, with 7 bases fitting TRBD2. J gave up 0 bases and V 6 bases, and 12 bases lay outside the gene matches. This CDR3 has 17 amino acids. CDR3 nucleotide sequence: TGTGCCAGCAGCCTACGACAGTCGGGAGGTAGCACAGATACGCAGTATTTT. Amino acid sequence: CASSLRQSGGSTDTQYF.

Ten or more counts support this clonotype. The chain employs TRBV5-6 and TRBJ2-3; the match to TRBD2 covers 7 bases. The CDR3 loop spans 16 amino acids. Germline values: CDR1 SGHDT, CDR2 YYEEEE. Losses at the gene ends were 4 bases for V and 6 bases for J; bases not matched to a gene: 14. The CDR3 DNA is TGTGCCAGCAGCCCTAGCGGCCCCTCCACTCAGGATACGCAGTATTTT. Its protein is CASSPSGPSTQDTQYF.

This clonotype showed up just a few times. CDR3 amino acids: CASSQVLGSYEQYF. CDR3 nucleotides: TGTGCCAGCAGCCAAGTCCTAGGGAGCTACGAGCAGTACTTC. The rearrangement uses TRBV3-1 and TRBJ2-7; tentatively, D is TRBD2 (5 bases). This CDR3 is 14 amino acids long. The ends were cut back, 1 base at V and 3 bases at J, with 10 bases in the middle. Germline-derived CDR1 and CDR2 are LGHDT and YNNKEL (reference sequence).

The chain uses TRBV5-1 and TRBJ1-2; 8 bases fit TRBD1. From germline, CDR1 is SGHRS and CDR2 YFSETQ. V dropped 3 bases and J dropped 6; count of bases not matched to a gene: 7. CDR3 length equals 14 residues. CDR3 in DNA: TGCGCCAGCAGCTGGGGGAAACAGGGGGATGGCTACACCTTC. Translation: CASSWGKQGDGYTF.

Note on this clonotype: Relative to the germline gene, one junction end is altered; a read error may explain this. The chain links TRBV11-1 to TRBJ1-1, with TRBD1 matching 7 bases. Germline V gives CDR1 SGHAT, CDR2 FQDESV (reference sequence). The CDR3 totals 17 residues. In DNA, the CDR3 is TGTGCCAGCAGCCCTGTGATGCAGGGGGAAAGATCTAATGAAGGTTTCTTT. Protein sequence: CASSPVMQGERSNEGFF.

This clonotype was observed a few times. The chain recombines TRBV7-2 with TRBJ2-5; TRBD2 matches at 7 bases. Germline lookup yields CDR1 SGHTA and CDR2 FQGNSA. CDR3 size: 17 residues. J was trimmed by 2 bases and V by 1 base; bases with no gene match: 10. The CDR3 spells CASSLGGRDREQETQYF. For the CDR3, the DNA is TGTGCCAGCAGCTTAGGCGGGAGAGATCGAGAGCAAGAGACCCAGTACTTC.